The clone carrying this T cell receptor (beta chain) was counted a few times. This sample was included in a study of T cells in Graves' hyperthyroidism and ophthalmopathy. Template material for amplifying TCR beta CDR3 regions consisted of RNA transcripts. The TCR CDR3 first-round RT-PCR relied on the HTBI primer set. From the multiplex PCR reads, TCRdb called clonotypes with MiXCR, one entry per CDR3 protein. The profile shows around 620,000 distinct CDR3 sequences, roughly 17% of them singletons. The germline V gene encodes CDR1 DFQATT and CDR2 SNEGSKA (reference sequence). The CDR3 loop spans 16 amino acids. The V end was cut by 4 bases, the J end by 4 bases, with 22 bases between.

The sequencing input was blood. This chain joins TRBV20-1 and TRBJ2-5; D possibly uses TRBD1 or TRBD2 (5 bases each). This sequence was found in a woman in her thirties with Graves' hyperthyroidism. CDR3 region: CSATPPGPPRGETQYF. CDR3 nucleotide sequence: TGCAGTGCTACACCTCCGGGACCCCCGAGGGGAGAGACCCAGTACTTC.